The 5 T cell receptor beta chains presented below share a single source sample, sequenced in a study of T cell responses to AZD1222 COVID-19 vaccine. Here immunoSEQ multiplex PCR was the method, and the copy in TCRdb shows in-frame clones only, minus some. Here the sample spans tens of thousands of clones, around nine tenths being singletons. Source: peripheral blood, taken on day 0 of AZD1222 vaccination. The receptor source for this set is an adult in good health.

This clone was recorded only once. The chain uses TRBV7-2 and TRBJ2-7; 7 nucleotides align to TRBD1. In germline, CDR1 is SGHTA, CDR2 FQGNSA. V shed 6 bases, J shed 0 bases, and the junction held 8 bases outside the gene matches. This CDR3 contains 15 residues. This chain's CDR3 is CASRRRDRGSYEQYF. Written as DNA, the CDR3 is TGTGCCAGCAGACGTCGGGACAGAGGCTCCTACGAGCAGTACTTC.

The chain combines TRBV7-3 with TRBJ2-3; 10 positions match TRBD1. The CDR3 consists of 17 residues. V shed 0 bases, J shed 5 bases, and the junction held 8 bases outside the gene matches. Per germline, CDR1 SGHTA and CDR2 FQGTGA. This chain's CDR3 is CASSLTAGQGVGDTQYF. The CDR3 region has the DNA TGTGCCAGCAGCTTAACAGCAGGACAGGGGGTTGGAGATACGCAGTATTTT.

The V call is TRBV4-1, the J call TRBJ1-5; TRBD1 agrees at 9 bases. This CDR3 is built from 20 residues. In germline, CDR1 is MGHRA, CDR2 YSYEKL. V was clipped by 1 base and J by 1 base; unmatched bases: 14. The CDR3 here is CASSQAFRGEQGASNQPQHF. CDR3 nucleotides: TGCGCCAGCAGCCAAGCGTTCCGCGGGGAACAGGGGGCCAGCAATCAGCCCCAGCATTTT.

The chain has TRBV28 and TRBJ2-3; D may be TRBD2 (5 bases). The CDR3 extends over 15 amino acids. Trimming shortened V by 7 bases and J by 0 bases, and 14 bases separated the two germline ends. Looked up from germline, CDR1 is MDHEN and CDR2 is SYDVKM. CDR3 loop: CASTGGGLSTDTQYF. Written as DNA, the CDR3 is TGTGCCAGCACCGGAGGCGGGCTAAGCACAGATACGCAGTATTTT.

The chain links TRBV7-9 to TRBJ1-1, with D possibly matching TRBD1 (5 bases). Per germline, CDR1 SEHNR and CDR2 FQNEAQ (reference sequence). Trimming left V 5 bases short and J 4 bases short, with 14 bases between. This CDR3 has 14 residues. The CDR3 is CASSLDPGTTEAFF. The CDR3 nucleotides are TGTGCCAGCAGCCTAGACCCGGGGACCACTGAAGCTTTCTTT.